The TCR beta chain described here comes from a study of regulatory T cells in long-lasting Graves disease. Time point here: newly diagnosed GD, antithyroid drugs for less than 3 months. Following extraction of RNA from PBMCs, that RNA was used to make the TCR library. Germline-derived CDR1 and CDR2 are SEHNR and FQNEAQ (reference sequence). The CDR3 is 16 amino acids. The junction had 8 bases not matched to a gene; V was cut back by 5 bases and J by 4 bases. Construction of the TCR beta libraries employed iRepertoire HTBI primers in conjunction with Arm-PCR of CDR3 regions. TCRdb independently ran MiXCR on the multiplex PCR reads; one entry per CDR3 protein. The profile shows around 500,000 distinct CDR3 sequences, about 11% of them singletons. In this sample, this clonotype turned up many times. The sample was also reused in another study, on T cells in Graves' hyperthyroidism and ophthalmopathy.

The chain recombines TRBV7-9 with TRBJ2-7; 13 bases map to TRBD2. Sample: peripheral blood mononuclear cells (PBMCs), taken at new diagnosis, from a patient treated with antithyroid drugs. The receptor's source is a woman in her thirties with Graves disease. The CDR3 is CASSRTSGRSKYEQYF. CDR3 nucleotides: TGTGCCAGCAGCCGGACTAGCGGGAGATCTAAGTACGAGCAGTACTTC. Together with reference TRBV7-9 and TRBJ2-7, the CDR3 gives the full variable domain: DTGVSQNPRHKITKRGQNVTFRCDPISEHNRLYWYRQTLGQGPEFLTYFQNEAQLEKSRLLSDRFSAERPKGSFSTLEIQRTEQGDSAMYLCASSRTSGRSKYEQYFGPGTRLTVT.